Below, 30 T cell receptor beta chains from the same sample are listed, as sequenced in a study of cytomegalovirus exposure and HLA in healthy donors. The PCR employed 60 Vbeta primers together with 13 Jbeta primers. Using immunoSEQ multiplex PCR, the repertoire was profiled, and TCRdb retains in-frame clones only, with some absent. This table holds around 150,000 clones, roughly 77% found once. The specimen sequenced was PBMCs. These TCRs come from a man aged 25 to 40 in good health and CMV-seronegative.

The gene calls are TRBV28 and TRBJ1-4; 9 bases are shared with TRBD1. The CDR3 runs to 15 residues. CDR1 is MDHEN and CDR2 is SYDVKM in the germline V gene. V shed 6 bases, J shed 5 bases, and the junction held 7 bases outside the gene matches. The CDR3 is CASSSGQGKNEKLFF. The CDR3 region has the DNA TGTGCCAGCAGCTCGGGACAGGGCAAAAATGAAAAACTGTTTTTT.

The chain recombines TRBV5-6 with TRBJ2-5; 7 bases agree with TRBD2. The DNA end is more similar to TRBJ2-7, so the J call may be wrong. The length of the CDR3 is 19 residues. The germline V gene has CDR1 SGHDT and CDR2 YYEEEE. In nucleotides, the CDR3 is TGTGCCAGCAGCTTGCCCGGGAGGTTACTTAACATCCAACCCTACGAGCAGTACTTC. This sequence encodes CASSLPGRLLNIQPYEQYF.

The chain couples TRBV21-1 to TRBJ2-7; the table calls TRBD2, which could not be checked here. TRBV21-1 is a pseudogene segment. CDR3 length: 14 residues. The CDR3 reads CASSSPLAPYEQYF. CDR3 nucleotides: TGTGCCAGCAGCAGTCCCCTCGCGCCCTACGAGCAGTACTTC.

V usage is TRBV7-9 and J usage is TRBJ1-6; tentatively, D is TRBD1 (5 bases). There are 13 residues in the CDR3. The germline gives CDR1 SEHNR, CDR2 FQNEAQ (reference sequence). V shed 8 bases and J shed 10 bases, with 15 bases lying between them. The CDR3 sequence: CASGGELYSPLHF. Here the CDR3 DNA reads TGTGCCAGCGGGGGGGAACTTTACTCACCCCTCCACTTT.

The sample holds one count of this clone. This specimen includes other DNA sequences encoding the same CDR3. The chain uses TRBV6-1 and TRBJ1-5; 9 nucleotides match TRBD1. Germline lookup yields CDR1 MNHNS and CDR2 SASEGT. V shed 6 bases, J shed 7 bases, and the junction held 4 bases outside the gene matches. The CDR3 is made up of 13 amino acids. As DNA, the CDR3 is TGTGCCAGCAGCGACAGGGGGAACCAGCCCCAGCATTTT. Translated: CASSDRGNQPQHF.

This chain joins TRBV6-1 and TRBJ2-3; tentatively, D is TRBD1 (5 bases). There are 14 residues in the CDR3. Trimming removed 10 bases at V and 1 base at J, with 15 bases between. Germline values: CDR1 MNHNS, CDR2 SASEGT. The CDR3: CATFTVRGTDTQYF. CDR3 bases: TGTGCCACCTTTACAGTCAGGGGCACAGATACGCAGTATTTT.

The V call is TRBV5-1, the J call TRBJ2-5, with D possibly being TRBD2 (5 bases). V was trimmed by 6 bases and J by 0 bases, leaving 9 bases between them. The CDR3 loop spans 13 amino acids. Looked up from germline, CDR1 is SGHRS and CDR2 is YFSETQ. Written as DNA, the CDR3 is TGCGCCAGCAACCCGGGGAACCAAGAGACCCAGTACTTC. Translated: CASNPGNQETQYF. The whole variable domain, remainder taken from reference TRBV5-1 and TRBJ2-5, is KAGVTQTPRYLIKTRGQQVTLSCSPISGHRSVSWYQQTPGQGLQFLFEYFSETQRNKGNFPGRFSGRQFSNSRSEMNVSTLELGDSALYLCASNPGNQETQYFGPGTRLLVL.

The chain is built from TRBV19 and TRBJ2-1; the match to TRBD1 covers 8 bases. The CDR3 is 16 amino acids. J gave up 4 bases and V 6 bases, and 11 bases lay outside the gene matches. Germline V gene data show CDR1 as LNHDA and CDR2 as SQIVND (reference sequence). The CDR3 nucleotides are TGTGCCAGTAGAGGGGGACAGGCCAAAATTTACAATGAGCAGTTCTTC. Translation: CASRGGQAKIYNEQFF.

CDR3 region: CASSWGERGRGYTF. The CDR3 DNA reads as TGTGCCAGCAGTTGGGGGGAGAGGGGGCGTGGCTACACCTTC. This chain joins TRBV6-5 and TRBJ1-2; 7 bases are shared with TRBD1. In germline, CDR1 is MNHEY, CDR2 SVGAGI. The CDR3 loop spans 14 amino acids. V lost 4 bases to trimming and J lost 7 bases; unmatched junction nucleotides: 9.

This chain joins TRBV11-3 and TRBJ2-7; 7 bases align to TRBD1. The CDR3 consists of 16 residues. J was trimmed by 3 bases and V by 4 bases; bases with no gene match: 12. CDR1 is SGHNT and CDR2 is YENEEA in the germline V gene. The CDR3 DNA sequence: TGTGCCAGCAGCTCCGCCCGAGGAGGACAGGACTACGAGCAGTACTTC. Translating it yields CASSSARGGQDYEQYF.

This chain joins TRBV5-4 and TRBJ1-2; 7 bases agree with TRBD1. This CDR3 region has 15 residues. Germline loops: CDR1 SGHNT, CDR2 YYREEE (reference sequence). After removal of 4 bases from V and 5 bases from J, the junction contained 11 bases not matched to a gene. The CDR3 nucleotides are TGTGCCAGCAGCCAGCACAGGGGAGAGGGATATGGCTACACCTTC. Its protein is CASSQHRGEGYGYTF.

CDR3 DNA sequence: TGTGCCAGCAGCTACCAAGCGATCCGGCTATCTGATGAGCAGTTCTTC. The encoded protein is CASSYQAIRLSDEQFF. The genes are TRBV7-2 and TRBJ2-1; D gene unclear. The CDR3 is made up of 16 amino acids. The germline gives CDR1 SGHTA, CDR2 FQGNSA. The ends were cut back, 4 bases at V and 8 bases at J, with 21 bases in the middle.

This chain connects TRBV19 to TRBJ2-7; TRBD1 matches 9 bases. The CDR3 is made up of 13 amino acids. Trimming cost V 8 bases and J 2 bases; bases outside gene matches: 4. The germline gives CDR1 LNHDA, CDR2 SQIVND (reference sequence). For the CDR3, the DNA is TGTGCCAGTTCGGACAGGGGTCCCTACGAGCAGTACTTC. Translated: CASSDRGPYEQYF.

V is TRBV29-1 and J is TRBJ1-2; D is possibly TRBD1 (5 bases). Germline CDR1 and CDR2: SQVTM and ANQGSEA. The V end lost 0 bases, the J end lost 0 bases, and 23 bases lay between the germline ends. The CDR3 sequence is 19 residues long. The CDR3 coding sequence is TGCAGCGTTGAAGATTCGGGGGGGTGGTGGAGGGAAGCTAACTATGGCTACACCTTC. Amino acid sequence: CSVEDSGGWWREANYGYTF.

V usage is TRBV5-6 and J usage is TRBJ1-6, with D perhaps TRBD1 (5 bases). V lost 0 bases and J lost 7, with 14 bases in between. The length of the CDR3 is 16 residues. The germline V gene has CDR1 SGHDT and CDR2 YYEEEE. Here the CDR3 DNA reads TGTGCCAGCAGCTTGGCGCAGGGCTCTAGGAATTCACCCCTCCACTTT. Translation: CASSLAQGSRNSPLHF. The full variable domain, its missing parts supplied by reference TRBV5-6 and TRBJ1-6, is DAGVTQSPTHLIKTRGQQVTLRCSPKSGHDTVSWYQQALGQGPQFIFQYYEEEERQRGNFPDRFSGHQFPNYSSELNVNALLLGDSALYLCASSLAQGSRNSPLHFGNGTRLTVT.

The chain combines TRBV15 with TRBJ2-5, with D maybe TRBD1 (5 bases). V lost 1 base and J 3 bases, leaving 6 bases between the germline ends. Germline CDR1 LNHNV, CDR2 YYDKDF (reference sequence). CDR3 length equals 13 residues. In DNA, the CDR3 is TGTGCCACCAGCAGAGGCAGGGAAGAGACCCAGTACTTC. This translates into CATSRGREETQYF.

On this clone: The sample has other DNA sequences that encode this CDR3 too. J is TRBJ2-5 and V is TRBV29-1; 8 positions agree with TRBD1. The CDR3 loop spans 15 amino acids. The V segment lost 5 bases and the J segment 8 bases; nucleotides outside the gene matches: 16. From germline, CDR1 is SQVTM and CDR2 ANQGSEA. This CDR3 is CSVLPFPDRGKTQYF. CDR3 sequence (DNA): TGCAGCGTTCTTCCCTTCCCCGACAGGGGAAAAACCCAGTACTTC. Looking up the rest from reference TRBV29-1 and TRBJ2-5 gives the full variable domain: SAVISQKPSRDICQRGTSLTIQCQVDSQVTMMFWYRQQPGQSLTLIATANQGSEATYESGFVIDKFPISRPNLTFSTLTVSNMSPEDSSIYLCSVLPFPDRGKTQYFGPGTRLLVL.

This clone was observed a few times. The chain recombines TRBV27 with TRBJ1-1; a weak D match, TRBD1 (6 bases). The germline gives CDR1 MNHEY, CDR2 SMNVEV (reference sequence). This CDR3 has 13 amino acids. Trimming took 4 bases from V and 2 from J, leaving 8 bases between them. The CDR3 loop is CASSYRVNTEAFF. The CDR3 nucleotides read TGTGCCAGCAGTTACAGGGTAAACACTGAAGCTTTCTTT.

Ten or more counts support this clone. The rearrangement links TRBV5-5 to TRBJ1-3; no reliable D call. This CDR3 contains 12 residues. The germline V and J ends were trimmed by 2 bases and 4 bases, with 4 bases remaining between them. Germline-derived CDR1 and CDR2 are SGHKS and YYEKEE (reference sequence). The CDR3 loop is CASSLEGNTIYF. In DNA form, the CDR3 reads TGTGCCAGCAGCTTAGAGGGAAACACCATATATTTT.

The rearrangement joins TRBV18 to TRBJ2-4; D is possibly TRBD1 (6 bases). The CDR3 consists of 14 residues. The germline gives CDR1 KGHSH, CDR2 LQKENI. V gave up 3 bases and J gave up 5 bases, with 11 bases separating them. CDR3 sequence (DNA): TGTGCCAGCTCACCGACAGGAGTCCAAAACATTCAGTACTTC. The encoded protein is CASSPTGVQNIQYF.

The chain combines TRBV27 with TRBJ1-1; the D gene is possibly TRBD1 (5 bases). In germline, CDR1 is MNHEY, CDR2 SMNVEV (reference sequence). The CDR3 contains 15 residues. The ends were cut back, 5 bases at V and 1 base at J, with 14 bases in the middle. CDR3 nucleotides: TGTGCCAGCAGTCTCTCGGGACTCTGGAACACTGAAGCTTTCTTT. Translation: CASSLSGLWNTEAFF.

In nucleotides, the CDR3 is TGTGCTAGTGGTTTTGAGCAGCCCCAGCATTTT. This sequence encodes CASGFEQPQHF. The genes are TRBV12-5 and TRBJ1-5, with D hard to call. Germline loops: CDR1 LGHNT, CDR2 FRNRAP. There are 11 residues in the CDR3. Trimming took off 3 bases at V and 7 bases at J, with 4 bases between the two ends.

This chain joins TRBV19 and TRBJ1-5, with TRBD1 as a possible D gene (6 bases). Germline CDR1 is LNHDA and CDR2 is SQIVND (reference sequence). The CDR3 runs 15 residues. Trimming cost V 6 bases and J 2 bases, with 14 bases left between them. The CDR3 reads CASRLTGNRNQPQHF. The DNA of the CDR3 is TGTGCCAGTAGGCTAACAGGGAACCGCAATCAGCCCCAGCATTTT.

This chain joins TRBV2 and TRBJ2-1; TRBD1 agrees at 9 bases. Germline CDR1 SNHLY, CDR2 FYNNEI. The CDR3 is made up of 15 amino acids. J lost 6 bases, V lost 4 bases, and 7 bases had no gene match. The CDR3 loop reads CASSVWDRVGNEQFF. As DNA, the CDR3 is TGTGCCAGCAGTGTGTGGGACAGGGTTGGCAATGAGCAGTTCTTC.

J is TRBJ2-7 and V is TRBV5-1; possible D gene TRBD1, 6 bases. The germline gives CDR1 SGHRS, CDR2 YFSETQ. Trimming took off 5 bases at V and 2 bases at J, with 11 bases between the two ends. The CDR3 covers 13 residues. The CDR3 region has the DNA TGCGCCAGCAGTTCACAGGGCGCCTACGAGCAGTACTTC. It yields the protein CASSSQGAYEQYF. The entire variable domain, with the rest obtained from reference TRBV5-1 and TRBJ2-7, is as follows: KAGVTQTPRYLIKTRGQQVTLSCSPISGHRSVSWYQQTPGQGLQFLFEYFSETQRNKGNFPGRFSGRQFSNSRSEMNVSTLELGDSALYLCASSSQGAYEQYFGPGTRLTVT.

The rearrangement links TRBV2 to TRBJ1-5, with 9 bases lining up with TRBD1. The junction had 7 bases not matched to a gene; V was cut back by 5 bases and J by 8 bases. CDR3 length equals 14 residues. Per the germline V gene, CDR1 is SNHLY and CDR2 is FYNNEI. CDR3 DNA sequence: TGTGCCAGCAGTTTACAGGGGGCTTTCGAGCCCCAGCATTTT. Translation: CASSLQGAFEPQHF.

The chain is built from TRBV4-1 and TRBJ1-2; TRBD1 is a possible D gene (5 bases). Trimming cost V 3 bases and J 4 bases, with 12 bases left between them. This CDR3 spans 14 amino acids. Germline V lookup: CDR1 MGHRA, CDR2 YSYEKL. This chain's CDR3 is CASSQPGRGYGYTF. The CDR3 nucleotides read TGCGCCAGCAGCCAGCCGGGTAGGGGCTATGGCTACACCTTC.

The V call is TRBV5-4, the J call TRBJ2-3; TRBD2 matches at 8 bases. Germline CDR1 reads SGHNT; CDR2 reads YYREEE (reference sequence). V trimming: 5 bases; J trimming: 0 bases; junction bases outside the gene matches: 11. The CDR3 extends over 17 amino acids. CDR3 sequence reads: CASSYLSGGKSTDTQYF. CDR3 sequence (DNA): TGTGCCAGCAGTTACCTGAGCGGGGGTAAAAGCACAGATACGCAGTATTTT.

This chain joins TRBV2 and TRBJ2-1; 7 bases line up with TRBD1. The length of the CDR3 is 15 residues. Trimming at V came to 7 bases and at J to 1 base, leaving 7 bases not matched to a gene. The V gene's germline CDR1 is SNHLY and CDR2 FYNNEI. The CDR3 nucleotides read TGTGCCAGCACCGACAGGGTGGGGTCCTACAATGAGCAGTTCTTC. This encodes CASTDRVGSYNEQFF. Supplemented by reference TRBV2 and TRBJ2-1, the full variable domain reads EPEVTQTPSHQVTQMGQEVILRCVPISNHLYFYWYRQILGQKVEFLVSFYNNEISEKSEIFDDQFSVERPDGSNFTLKIRSTKLEDSAMYFCASTDRVGSYNEQFFGPGTRLTVL.

This chain uses TRBV19 with TRBJ1-2, with D perhaps matching TRBD1 (5 bases). The CDR3 totals 14 residues. V was cut by 7 bases and J by 7 bases, with 19 bases left in between. CDR1 is LNHDA and CDR2 is SQIVND in the germline V gene (reference sequence). The CDR3 DNA reads TGTGCCAGTAAGTGGGTGGCTGGGGCCGGTGGCTACACCTTC. Its translation is CASKWVAGAGGYTF. Variable domain in full (rest from reference TRBV19 and TRBJ1-2): DGGITQSPKYLFRKEGQNVTLSCEQNLNHDAMYWYRQDPGQGLRLIYYSQIVNDFQKGDIAEGYSVSREKKESFPLTVTSAQKNPTAFYLCASKWVAGAGGYTFGSGTRLTVV.